These 11 T cell receptor beta chains share one sample of origin, sequenced in a study of cytomegalovirus exposure and HLA in healthy donors. The PCR used 60 Vbeta and 13 Jbeta primers. Clones were sequenced by immunoSEQ multiplex PCR, and TCRdb holds only the in-frame ones, with some missing. The data show 150,000 or so clones, about four fifths seen once. Sequencing was carried out using PBMCs. These receptors were collected from a woman aged 18-29 years in good health and CMV-seropositive.

The V and J genes are TRBV19 and TRBJ2-7, with 7 bases identical to TRBD1. This CDR3 spans 14 amino acids. V was clipped by 7 bases and J by 1 base; unmatched bases: 7. CDR1 is LNHDA, CDR2 SQIVND, per germline (reference sequence). The CDR3 DNA follows: TGTGCCAGTAAGGAGCAGGGGGAATCCTACGAGCAGTACTTC. It is translated as CASKEQGESYEQYF.

The chain has TRBV5-6 and TRBJ2-7; 7 bases fit TRBD1. This CDR3 has 14 amino acids. The J segment lost 4 bases and the V segment lost 4 bases, leaving 8 bases of the junction unmatched. Germline V lookup: CDR1 SGHDT, CDR2 YYEEEE. The CDR3 loop is CASSLDGTAYEQYF. Here the CDR3 DNA reads TGTGCCAGCAGCCTGGATGGGACAGCGTACGAGCAGTACTTC.

This clone was seen a few times. The genes are TRBV7-9 and TRBJ1-5; the match to TRBD1 covers 7 bases. The CDR3 consists of 13 residues. The germline V gene encodes CDR1 SEHNR and CDR2 FQNEAQ (reference sequence). After removal of 6 bases from V and 2 bases from J, the junction contained 1 base not matched to a gene. The CDR3 is CASSDRGNQPQHF. CDR3 DNA sequence: TGTGCCAGCAGTGACAGGGGCAATCAGCCCCAGCATTTT.

The rearrangement joins TRBV5-6 to TRBJ2-3; 8 positions agree with TRBD2. The CDR3 length is 15 residues. Germline V gene sequence: CDR1 SGHDT, CDR2 YYEEEE. The V segment lost 5 bases and the J segment 1 base; nucleotides outside the gene matches: 6. CDR3 sequence: CASSWLRGGTDTQYF. As DNA, the CDR3 is TGTGCCAGCAGTTGGTTGCGGGGGGGCACAGATACGCAGTATTTT.

The chain combines TRBV29-1 with TRBJ1-1; D might be TRBD1 (6 bases). Germline V lookup: CDR1 SQVTM, CDR2 ANQGSEA. The V end lost 6 bases, the J end lost 5 bases, and 13 bases lay between the germline ends. This CDR3 has 12 residues. The CDR3 spells CSVQGLRTEAFF. As DNA, the CDR3 is TGCAGCGTACAGGGTTTAAGGACTGAAGCTTTCTTT.

The V gene is TRBV7-8, the J gene TRBJ2-7, with D unclear. From germline, CDR1 is SGHVS and CDR2 FQNEAQ. The CDR3 contains 15 residues. Trimming took 0 bases from V and 3 from J, leaving 12 bases between them. The CDR3 region has the DNA TGTGCCAGCAGCTTAGCCCGTCCAGCGAACTACGAGCAGTACTTC. Protein product: CASSLARPANYEQYF.

V and J are TRBV11-2 and TRBJ2-2; 7 bases fit TRBD2. CDR1 SGHAT and CDR2 FQNNGV come from the germline V gene. V shed 3 bases, J shed 4 bases, and the junction held 2 bases outside the gene matches. The CDR3 extends over 14 amino acids. CDR3 bases: TGTGCCAGCAGCTTGGCTAGCGGCACCGGGGAGCTGTTTTTT. It specifies CASSLASGTGELFF.

This clone was observed a handful of times. V gene TRBV15 combines with J gene TRBJ1-4, with a weak D call TRBD1 (5 bases). V shed 1 base and J shed 8 bases, with 11 bases lying between them. The CDR3 sequence is 14 residues long. The germline V gene encodes CDR1 LNHNV and CDR2 YYDKDF (reference sequence). DNA of the CDR3: TGTGCCACCAGCAGAGGACAGTCCGAAGAAAAACTGTTTTTT. Translation: CATSRGQSEEKLFF.

With regard to this clone: Additional DNA sequences in this sample encode the identical CDR3. The J gene is TRBJ1-6, the V gene TRBV19; 11 bases agree with TRBD1. Germline assignment: CDR1 LNHDA and CDR2 SQIVND (reference sequence). Losses at the gene ends were 4 bases for V and 10 bases for J; bases not matched to a gene: 12. The CDR3 has 17 amino acids. In nucleotides, the CDR3 is TGTGCCAGTAGTAGGATGATGGACAGGGGGCGCGAATCACCCCTCCACTTT. Its translation: CASSRMMDRGRESPLHF.

Only one count was recorded for this clone. The chain uses TRBV30 and TRBJ1-2; D gene ambiguous. Germline CDR1 GTSNPN, CDR2 SVGIG (reference sequence). The CDR3 extends over 12 amino acids. V was pared by 8 bases and J by 8 bases, with 18 bases between. CDR3 in amino acids: CAHTEGAGGYTF. The CDR3 nucleotides are TGTGCCCATACCGAGGGCGCGGGGGGCTACACCTTC.

The gene calls are TRBV9 and TRBJ2-3; the match to TRBD2 covers 8 bases. V trimming: 2 bases; J trimming: 2 bases; junction bases outside the gene matches: 4. This CDR3 is 15 amino acids long. The germline CDR1 and CDR2 sequences are SGDLS and YYNGEE. CDR3 nucleotides: TGTGCCAGCAGCGTGCCAGCGGGGGTCACAGATACGCAGTATTTT. Residues: CASSVPAGVTDTQYF.